The present TCR beta chain was sequenced within a study of blood T cell repertoires in COVID-19. Data came from immunoSEQ multiplex PCR; TCRdb stores just in-frame clones and leaves some out. This table has over 150,000 clones, over 75% appearing once. From germline, CDR1 is SGHNT and CDR2 YENEEA. The CDR3 length is 14 residues. Deletions cut 0 bases from V and 6 bases from J, with 10 bases between. The material sequenced was peripheral blood. This sequence was found in a man in his fifties or sixties with COVID-19, enrolled during active disease. V is TRBV11-3 and J is TRBJ2-3; tentatively, D is TRBD1 (5 bases). The CDR3 sequence: CASSLEVGADTQYF. The CDR3, as DNA: TGTGCCAGCAGCTTAGAGGTTGGGGCGGATACGCAGTATTTT.